Listed below are T cell receptor beta chains from one sample, sequenced in a study of shared clonotypes between healthy human individuals. Using immunoSEQ multiplex PCR, the repertoire was profiled, and TCRdb retains in-frame clones only, with some absent. This sample has roughly 700,000 clones, with approximately 74% found just once. Input material: memory CD4+ T cells sorted from blood. These receptors were obtained from a woman aged 25 to 45 in good health. CDR3s include the opening cysteine and the closing phenylalanine or tryptophan. The D gene is left open where the match is weak. Clone sizes are given selectively: once, few, many, or a class where the clone is expanded.

V	J	size	D	CDR3	DNA
TRBV6-4	TRBJ2-3	NA	TRBD2	CASRPGLAGDTQYF	TGTGCCAGCAGACCGGGACTAGCGGGGGATACGCAGTATTTT
TRBV21-1	TRBJ2-2	NA	NA	CASSKGGRQSFTGELFF	TGTGCCAGCAGCAAAGGGGGGAGACAGTCCTTCACCGGGGAGCTGTTTTTT
TRBV10-2	TRBJ2-7	NA	NA	CASRAGGFAYEQYF	TGCGCCAGCAGAGCTGGGGGTTTTGCCTACGAGCAGTACTTC
TRBV2	TRBJ1-5	many	TRBD1	CASSAEQGTQPQHF	TGTGCCAGCAGTGCAGAACAGGGGACCCAGCCCCAGCATTTT
TRBV5-4	TRBJ2-7	NA	TRBD2	CASSSGLAWGFVDEQYF	TGTGCCAGCAGCTCCGGACTAGCCTGGGGTTTTGTCGACGAGCAGTACTTC
TRBV5-4	TRBJ1-2	NA	NA	CASSLDPRVRGYTF	TGTGCCAGCAGCTTGGATCCCAGAGTGCGAGGCTACACCTTC
TRBV6-5	TRBJ2-3	NA	NA	CASSRQVATDTQYF	TGTGCCAGCAGTCGACAGGTTGCTACAGATACGCAGTATTTT
TRBV19	TRBJ2-1	once	TRBD2	CASRSGTSGRFEQFF	TGTGCCAGTAGGAGCGGGACTAGCGGGAGGTTCGAGCAGTTCTTC
TRBV21-1	TRBJ2-7	many	NA	CASSKGLAAYEQYF	TGTGCCAGCAGCAAAGGACTAGCGGCCTACGAGCAGTACTTC
TRBV12-5	TRBJ2-1	few	TRBD2	CASGPGTSGSGEQFF	TGTGCTAGTGGTCCCGGGACTAGCGGGAGTGGCGAGCAGTTCTTC
TRBV11-2	TRBJ2-3	many	NA	CASSLVGGTSTDTQYF	TGTGCCAGCAGCTTAGTTGGCGGGACTAGCACAGATACGCAGTATTTT
TRBV27	TRBJ2-5	NA	TRBD2	CASSPRLARETQYF	TGTGCCAGCAGTCCCCGACTAGCAAGGGAGACCCAGTACTTC
TRBV5-6	TRBJ2-2	NA	NA	CASSTLGRTANTGELFF	TGTGCCAGCAGCACGCTAGGACGCACAGCGAACACCGGGGAGCTGTTTTTT
TRBV5-1	TRBJ1-4	NA	NA	CASSPGVEVEKLFF	TGCGCCAGCAGCCCCGGGGTGGAGGTTGAAAAACTGTTTTTT
TRBV6-5	TRBJ1-4	NA	NA	CASRTGQGEKKLFF	TGTGCCAGCAGAACTGGACAAGGGGAAAAAAAACTGTTTTTT
TRBV29-1	TRBJ1-1	NA	TRBD1	CSVEVTGGTEAFF	TGCAGCGTTGAAGTGACAGGGGGCACTGAAGCTTTCTTT
TRBV27	TRBJ2-7	NA	TRBD2	CASRLQTSGRLEQYF	TGTGCCAGCAGGTTGCAGACTAGCGGGAGATTAGAGCAGTACTTC
TRBV14	TRBJ2-6	few	NA	CASSRQPSGANVLTF	TGTGCCAGCAGCCGACAGCCCTCTGGGGCCAACGTCCTGACTTTC